The rows below give T cell receptor beta chains drawn from one sample of a study of shared clonotypes between healthy human individuals. Only in-frame clones appear in the TCRdb table, and some are missing; sequencing was by immunoSEQ multiplex PCR. The table has 1,500,000 or so clones, roughly 98.5% seen once; the top ten hold 0.36%. The material sequenced was naive CD4+ T cells sorted from blood. These receptors were collected from a man aged 25-40 years in good health. The conserved cysteine and the conserved F or W are not part of the CDR3 here. D genes are given only for firm matches.

V: TRBV29-1; D: -; J: TRBJ1-1; CDR3: SVAAWGGGREAF
V: TRBV4-3; D: -; J: TRBJ2-1; CDR3: ASSQRGSPLRNEQF
V: TRBV5-1; D: -; J: TRBJ2-7; CDR3: ASRVSYAYEQY
V: TRBV6-1; D: TRBD1; J: TRBJ2-2; CDR3: ASTQDRVGTGELF
V: TRBV2; D: -; J: TRBJ1-3; CDR3: ASLGAGGNTIY
V: TRBV5-1; D: TRBD2; J: TRBJ2-3; CDR3: ASSFPRLAGPLTDTQY
V: TRBV2; D: TRBD2; J: TRBJ2-1; CDR3: ASSLAAGGDEQF
V: TRBV11-2; D: -; J: TRBJ2-7; CDR3: ASSFYGGVESYEQY
V: TRBV5-8; D: -; J: TRBJ2-7; CDR3: ASSLGDRRYEQY
V: TRBV29-1; D: -; J: TRBJ2-5; CDR3: SGRAAETQY
V: TRBV5-3; D: -; J: TRBJ2-7; CDR3: ARSVADTYEQY
V: TRBV6-5; D: -; J: TRBJ2-7; CDR3: ASRAPGFYSYEQY
V: TRBV7-3; D: -; J: TRBJ2-7; CDR3: ASSSLNGDDFSYEQY
V: TRBV5-1; D: TRBD1; J: TRBJ2-3; CDR3: ASSSPTGKAQITDTQY
V: TRBV6-1; D: -; J: TRBJ1-2; CDR3: ASNPPGRPNYGYT
V: TRBV19; D: -; J: TRBJ2-1; CDR3: ASRASNEQF
V: TRBV5-6; D: TRBD2; J: TRBJ2-7; CDR3: ASSRLALSRTSGRYEQY
V: TRBV7-2; D: -; J: TRBJ2-7; CDR3: ASSLVWGRYEQY
V: TRBV5-5; D: TRBD2; J: TRBJ2-7; CDR3: ASSYLAASTYEQY
V: TRBV6-5; D: -; J: TRBJ2-3; CDR3: ASRTSTDTQY
V: TRBV14; D: -; J: TRBJ2-1; CDR3: ASSPQVGSDEQF
V: TRBV10-3; D: TRBD2; J: TRBJ2-3; CDR3: AISEGTSGGTDTQY
V: TRBV10-3; D: TRBD2; J: TRBJ2-2; CDR3: AISGEVAGMIGELF
V: TRBV7-2; D: TRBD1; J: TRBJ1-5; CDR3: ASSLGQNSNQPQH
V: TRBV5-3; D: TRBD2; J: TRBJ2-1; CDR3: ARSLKGLADNEQF
V: TRBV18; D: -; J: TRBJ2-2; CDR3: ASSPTITGELF
V: TRBV2; D: -; J: TRBJ2-5; CDR3: ASSHDGFGTQY
V: TRBV6-4; D: -; J: TRBJ2-2; CDR3: ASSDDGTGELF
V: TRBV6-1; D: -; J: TRBJ2-7; CDR3: ASSLGSEQY
V: TRBV6-1; D: TRBD1; J: TRBJ2-1; CDR3: ASSAALTGKNEQF